The 26 T cell receptor beta chains below come from one sample, sequenced in a study of T cells in Graves' hyperthyroidism and ophthalmopathy. Amplification yielded TCR beta CDR3 regions, with RNA transcripts as the source. HTBI primers were used for first-round RT-PCR of the TCR CDR3. TCRdb re-called the multiplex PCR reads with MiXCR, one entry per CDR3 protein. The profile shows around 600,000 distinct CDR3 sequences, approximately 14% of them singletons. The specimen sequenced was blood. The receptors were gathered from a woman younger than 35 with Graves' ophthalmopathy.

The table lists this clonotype with many counts. The genes are TRBV24-1 and TRBJ2-1; 11 bases are a match to TRBD1. V trimming: 3 bases; J trimming: 4 bases; junction bases outside the gene matches: 4. The CDR3 spans 16 residues. Per germline, CDR1 KGHDR and CDR2 SFDVKD. The CDR3 nucleotides read TGTGCCACCAGTGATACCGGGACAGGGGGGTACAATGAGCAGTTCTTC. Translating gives CATSDTGTGGYNEQFF.

V and J are TRBV7-2 and TRBJ1-1; D remains unclear. The CDR3 extends over 13 amino acids. Trimming stripped 5 bases from V and 5 bases from J, with 12 bases between. Germline lookup yields CDR1 SGHTA and CDR2 FQGNSA. For the CDR3, the DNA is TGTGCCAGCAGCCCCACACCGGGAACTGAAGCTTTCTTT. It translates to CASSPTPGTEAFF. Full variable domain (outside the CDR3, taken from reference TRBV7-2 and TRBJ1-1): GAGVSQSPSNKVTEKGKDVELRCDPISGHTALYWYRQSLGQGLEFLIYFQGNSAPDKSGLPSDRFSAERTGGSVSTLTIQRTQQEDSAVYLCASSPTPGTEAFFGQGTRLTVV.

This clonotype has at least ten counts. The chain is built from TRBV2 and TRBJ2-5; TRBD1 is a possible D gene (6 bases). Germline V lookup: CDR1 SNHLY, CDR2 FYNNEI. The CDR3 contains 14 residues. Trimming pared 6 bases from V and 3 bases from J, leaving 14 bases between. The CDR3 loop reads CASRTGQPEETQYF. DNA of the CDR3: TGTGCCAGCAGAACCGGACAGCCGGAAGAGACCCAGTACTTC.

This clonotype has a handful of counts. The rearrangement links TRBV4-3 to TRBJ2-7, with D tentatively TRBD1 (6 bases). Germline CDR1 LGHNA, CDR2 YSLEER. The V and J ends lost 1 base and 4 bases respectively, with 17 bases between them. CDR3 length: 16 residues. CDR3 in amino acids: CASSQARGQKRYEQYF. CDR3 DNA: TGCGCCAGCAGCCAAGCCAGGGGACAAAAGAGATACGAGCAGTACTTC.

This clonotype was seen ten or more times. The chain is built from TRBV12-3 or TRBV12-4 and TRBJ2-6; D gene uncertain. CDR3 size: 15 residues. Trimming took off 6 bases at V and 4 bases at J, with 13 bases between the two ends. CDR3 coding DNA: TGTGCCAGCAGCCCGACCGTCACCGGGGCCAACGTCCTGACTTTC. This codes for CASSPTVTGANVLTF.

This clonotype showed up many times. V usage is TRBV7-2 and J usage is TRBJ2-3; 11 bases agree with TRBD1. Germline CDR1 and CDR2: SGHTA and FQGNSA. The V gene end was trimmed by 5 bases and the J gene end by 4 bases; junction bases not matched to a gene: 5. This CDR3 is 15 amino acids long. CDR3: CASSQGQGGADTQYF. DNA for the CDR3: TGTGCCAGCAGCCAGGGACAGGGGGGCGCAGATACGCAGTATTTT.

This clonotype was observed a handful of times. The chain joins TRBV19 to TRBJ2-1; 11 nucleotides match TRBD2. There are 16 residues in the CDR3. Germline-derived CDR1 and CDR2 are LNHDA and SQIVND (reference sequence). V shed 5 bases and J 4 bases; nucleotides not matched to a gene: 7. As DNA, the CDR3 is TGTGCCAGTAGTGCTAGCGGGAGGACCATTTACAATGAGCAGTTCTTC. Protein: CASSASGRTIYNEQFF.

The rearrangement uses TRBV20-1 and TRBJ2-3, with unresolved D. This CDR3 comprises 16 residues. The germline V gene has CDR1 DFQATT and CDR2 SNEGSKA (reference sequence). V was clipped by 3 bases and J by 2 bases, with 18 bases between them. The chain's CDR3 is CSASWAYPLHTDTQYF. The CDR3 region has the DNA TGCAGTGCTAGCTGGGCCTACCCCCTCCACACAGATACGCAGTATTTT.

This clonotype was picked up many times. The gene calls are TRBV11-2 and TRBJ2-1; a weak D match, TRBD1 (6 bases). The CDR3 runs 18 residues. The germline gives CDR1 SGHAT, CDR2 FQNNGV. Trimming removed 0 bases from V and 3 bases from J, with 18 bases in between. The CDR3 sequence is CASSLDSFTGRFYNEQFF. CDR3 nucleotides: TGTGCCAGCAGCTTAGATAGTTTTACAGGGAGATTCTACAATGAGCAGTTCTTC.

This clonotype was counted many times. The gene calls are TRBV4-1 and TRBJ1-4; D gene ambiguous. Germline V gene data show CDR1 as MGHRA and CDR2 as YSYEKL. The V and J ends lost 4 bases and 5 bases respectively, with 20 bases between them. The CDR3 loop spans 17 amino acids. CDR3 sequence: CASSLMPPGRWNEKLFF. Here the CDR3 DNA reads TGCGCCAGCAGCCTCATGCCTCCGGGAAGGTGGAATGAAAAACTGTTTTTT.

This clonotype was recorded at least ten times. V and J are TRBV27 and TRBJ2-1; unclear D gene. V lost 2 bases and J 8 bases, leaving 10 bases between the germline ends. In germline, CDR1 is MNHEY, CDR2 SMNVEV (reference sequence). The CDR3 totals 13 residues. The CDR3 sequence is CASSLDPIDEQFF. CDR3 coding DNA: TGTGCCAGCAGTTTAGACCCGATCGATGAGCAGTTCTTC.

Many counts were recorded for this clonotype. This chain joins TRBV28 and TRBJ2-5; 12 positions match TRBD2. Per the germline V gene, CDR1 is MDHEN and CDR2 is SYDVKM. The CDR3 spans 15 residues. V trimming: 7 bases; J trimming: 4 bases; junction bases outside the gene matches: 7. The CDR3 region has the DNA TGTGCCAGCACCCAGGGACTAGCGGGTCTAGAGACCCAGTACTTC. Translating it yields CASTQGLAGLETQYF. The whole variable domain, filled in from reference TRBV28 and TRBJ2-5, reads DVKVTQSSRYLVKRTGEKVFLECVQDMDHENMFWYRQDPGLGLRLIYFSYDVKMKEKGDIPEGYSVSREKKERFSLILESASTNQTSMYLCASTQGLAGLETQYFGPGTRLLVL.

There are many counts of this clonotype. The rearrangement links TRBV28 to TRBJ2-7, with TRBD1 matching over 9 bases. The junction had 7 bases not matched to a gene; V was cut back by 2 bases and J by 2 bases. Germline V gene lookup returns CDR1 MDHEN and CDR2 SYDVKM. CDR3 length equals 16 residues. CDR3 residues: CASSLGLGTGTYEQYF. Here the CDR3 DNA reads TGTGCCAGCAGTTTAGGGCTTGGGACAGGGACCTACGAGCAGTACTTC.

The gene calls are TRBV12-3 or TRBV12-4 and TRBJ1-6; tentative D call: TRBD1 (5 bases). The CDR3 sequence is 21 residues long. The V gene lost 2 bases and the J gene lost 5 bases, with 28 bases spanning the gap. CDR3 sequence reads: CASSLPLRLPSWGLNNSPLHF. The CDR3 nucleotides are TGTGCCAGCAGTTTACCCCTACGCTTACCCTCGTGGGGCTTGAATAATTCACCCCTCCACTTT.

This clonotype was recorded at least ten times. The CDR3 nucleotides are TGTGCCAGCACGGGGTGGGACGGCGGGAGCTTTTACAATGAGCAGTTCTTC. It encodes CASTGWDGGSFYNEQFF. This chain joins TRBV2 and TRBJ2-1; 7 bases agree with TRBD2. V was pared by 7 bases and J by 4 bases, with 16 bases of the junction left unmatched. The germline CDR1 and CDR2 sequences are SNHLY and FYNNEI. The CDR3 is 17 amino acids.

This clonotype showed up many times. V usage is TRBV3-1 and J usage is TRBJ1-5, with 10 bases lining up with TRBD1. Germline loops: CDR1 LGHDT, CDR2 YNNKEL (reference sequence). The CDR3 extends over 19 amino acids. V shed 2 bases and J 0 bases; nucleotides not matched to a gene: 10. For the CDR3, the DNA is TGTGCCAGCAGCCAACCTAAGGGACAGGGGCCTTATAGCAATCAGCCCCAGCATTTT. Translated, it gives CASSQPKGQGPYSNQPQHF.

The rearrangement uses TRBV19 and TRBJ2-6, with D perhaps matching TRBD2 (6 bases). This CDR3 is built from 17 residues. Trimming cost V 1 base and J 3 bases, with 13 bases left between them. CDR1 is LNHDA and CDR2 is SQIVND in the germline V gene (reference sequence). CDR3 sequence: CASSIGRTGGGANVLTF. The DNA of the CDR3 is TGTGCCAGTAGTATAGGACGGACCGGGGGTGGGGCCAACGTCCTGACTTTC.

This clonotype came up many times. The V gene is TRBV29-1, the J gene TRBJ1-3; 7 bases line up with TRBD1. With V trimmed by 6 bases and J by 0 bases, 5 bases remained unmatched. CDR3 length equals 14 residues. Germline assignment: CDR1 SQVTM and CDR2 ANQGSEA. The CDR3 DNA sequence: TGCAGCGTCCCGGGGGACAGCTCTGGAAACACCATATATTTT. Translation gives CSVPGDSSGNTIYF.

In its sample, this clonotype was seen many times. V usage is TRBV20-1 and J usage is TRBJ2-1; 10 bases map to TRBD1. CDR3 length: 15 amino acids. V shed 3 bases and J 6 bases; nucleotides not matched to a gene: 8. Germline CDR1 is DFQATT and CDR2 is SNEGSKA (reference sequence). The CDR3: CSASEGQGTRNEQFF. CDR3 DNA sequence: TGCAGTGCTAGTGAGGGACAGGGGACGCGCAATGAGCAGTTCTTC.

This clonotype was counted a few times. The chain combines TRBV28 with TRBJ1-2; D not resolved. The CDR3 has 14 residues. The ends were cut back, 2 bases at V and 8 bases at J, with 15 bases in the middle. The germline V gene encodes CDR1 MDHEN and CDR2 SYDVKM. CDR3 coding DNA: TGTGCCAGCAGTTTACGGAGTTCTGGTATGGGCTACACCTTC. Protein sequence: CASSLRSSGMGYTF.

In this sample, this clonotype turned up many times. The CDR3 nucleotides are TGTGCCAGCAGCCAAGGATGGGGCGGGAACACAGATACGCAGTATTTT. Translation gives CASSQGWGGNTDTQYF. The chain is built from TRBV11-3 and TRBJ2-3; the D gene is possibly TRBD2 (6 bases). V gave up 5 bases and J gave up 2 bases, with 17 bases separating them. The CDR3 has 16 amino acids. Germline CDR1 reads SGHNT; CDR2 reads YENEEA.

This clonotype was seen only a few times. The genes are TRBV20-1 and TRBJ2-3, with 7 bases lining up with TRBD2. V lost 4 bases and J lost 2; bases outside the gene matches: 9. The CDR3 consists of 15 residues. CDR1 and CDR2 from the germline V gene are DFQATT and SNEGSKA (reference sequence). CDR3 nucleotides: TGCAGTGCTATAGTCGCAGCGGGGCCCACAGATACGCAGTATTTT. Its translation is CSAIVAAGPTDTQYF.

The chain recombines TRBV2 with TRBJ1-1; 9 bases fit TRBD1. The CDR3 contains 13 residues. CDR1 and CDR2 from the germline V gene are SNHLY and FYNNEI. Losses at the gene ends were 6 bases for V and 4 bases for J; bases not matched to a gene: 3. The DNA for the CDR3 is TGTGCCAGCAGAGGGGACAGGGCCACTGAAGCTTTCTTT. As protein: CASRGDRATEAFF.

At least ten counts were recorded for this clonotype. V usage is TRBV3-1 and J usage is TRBJ2-2; 7 bases fit TRBD2. V trimming: 3 bases; J trimming: 2 bases; junction bases outside the gene matches: 9. Germline V CDR1 and CDR2: LGHDT, YNNKEL (reference sequence). This CDR3 is built from 17 residues. The CDR3 is CASSHPMPGLNTGELFF. CDR3 DNA sequence: TGTGCCAGCAGCCACCCAATGCCGGGACTAAACACCGGGGAGCTGTTTTTT.

This clonotype was observed at least ten times. The chain joins TRBV2 to TRBJ2-3; no clear D gene. CDR3 length: 12 amino acids. V lost 2 bases, J lost 5 bases, and 5 bases lay in between. Looked up from germline, CDR1 is SNHLY and CDR2 is FYNNEI. The CDR3 sequence: CASSELGDTQYF. CDR3 nucleotide sequence: TGTGCCAGCAGTGAATTAGGAGATACGCAGTATTTT.

This clonotype was found many times. V usage is TRBV6-1 and J usage is TRBJ2-7; unclear D gene. V shed 6 bases and J shed 5 bases, with 14 bases lying between them. Germline CDR1 reads MNHNS; CDR2 reads SASEGT. The CDR3 has 13 residues. Here the CDR3 DNA reads TGTGCCAGCAGCCCGTGGGGTAGGGACGAGCAGTACTTC. Translating it yields CASSPWGRDEQYF.